This T cell receptor (beta chain) comes out of a study of Ad26.COV2.S vaccination and SARS-CoV-2 variants. Germline assignment: CDR1 MNHEY and CDR2 SVGEGT. Between the trimmed V and J ends, which lost 4 bases and 0 bases, there was a span of 15 bases. The CDR3 runs 16 residues. The protocol was immunoSEQ multiplex PCR, while the TCRdb copy is restricted to in-frame clones and leaves out a portion. The profile covers 430,000 or so clones, with more than 80% appearing a single time and 9% to 15% taken by the ten largest. Stated treatment: about 20 received Ad26.COV2.S at low or high dose, single or two shots; about 5 received placebo; per-sample allocation not given. Following the first vaccine or placebo injection, samples were taken on day 63.

The gene calls are TRBV6-2 or TRBV6-3 and TRBJ1-1; possibly TRBD1 for D (6 bases). The clonotype originates from a person between 18 and 65 years old who received the Ad26.COV2.S COVID-19 vaccine or a placebo. The material was peripheral blood, obtained in a trial of Ad26.COV2.S vaccine versus placebo. DNA of the CDR3: TGTGCCAGCAGTTTCCACCCCGGGACATTGAACACTGAAGCTTTCTTT. This gives the protein CASSFHPGTLNTEAFF.